This passage covers 28 T cell receptor beta chains from one sample sequenced in a study of technical replicates of blood from a handful of donors. Data came from immunoSEQ multiplex PCR; TCRdb stores just in-frame clones and leaves some out. This table has more than 65,000 clones, 90% to 96% appearing once. The source material was T cells isolated from PBMCs. These receptors originate from a human donor in good health.

The chain couples TRBV27 to TRBJ2-7, with TRBD1 matching over 8 bases. Germline CDR1 reads MNHEY; CDR2 reads SMNVEV (reference sequence). The CDR3 loop spans 15 amino acids. J lost 4 bases, V lost 5 bases, and 10 bases had no gene match. CDR3 DNA sequence: TGTGCCAGCAGTAATTATCCGGGACAGGCTTACGAGCAGTACTTC. Residues: CASSNYPGQAYEQYF.

J is TRBJ2-3 and V is TRBV27; 7 bases line up with TRBD2. Losses at the gene ends were 10 bases for V and 6 bases for J; bases not matched to a gene: 19. CDR1 is MNHEY and CDR2 is SMNVEV in the germline V gene (reference sequence). The CDR3 consists of 16 residues. The DNA for the CDR3 is TGTGCCACCGCCGAAATGGGCGGGAGTACTGTCGATACGCAGTATTTT. Protein: CATAEMGGSTVDTQYF.

The rearrangement links TRBV6-6 to TRBJ1-4; 9 bases align to TRBD1. CDR3 length: 14 amino acids. V lost 4 bases and J lost 8; bases outside the gene matches: 5. CDR1 is MNHNY, CDR2 SVGAGI, per germline (reference sequence). The DNA for the CDR3 is TGTGCCAGCAGTTTAAGGACAGGGGACGAAAAACTGTTTTTT. This encodes CASSLRTGDEKLFF.

V usage is TRBV2 and J usage is TRBJ1-2, with 8 nucleotides matching TRBD1. The CDR3 has 17 residues. The V gene end was trimmed by 2 bases and the J gene end by 7 bases; junction bases not matched to a gene: 15. The V gene's germline CDR1 is SNHLY and CDR2 FYNNEI. CDR3 amino acids: CASSEILLGQVRFGYTF. The CDR3 nucleotides read TGTGCCAGCAGTGAAATTCTTTTGGGACAGGTGCGGTTTGGCTACACCTTC. The full variable domain, its missing parts supplied by reference TRBV2 and TRBJ1-2, is EPEVTQTPSHQVTQMGQEVILRCVPISNHLYFYWYRQILGQKVEFLVSFYNNEISEKSEIFDDQFSVERPDGSNFTLKIRSTKLEDSAMYFCASSEILLGQVRFGYTFGSGTRLTVV.

V gene TRBV18 combines with J gene TRBJ2-5; 8 positions agree with TRBD2. Germline trimming cut 3 bases from V and 4 bases from J; bases unmatched to any gene: 7. Germline CDR1 is KGHSH and CDR2 is LQKENI. The CDR3 has 15 amino acids. The DNA for the CDR3 is TGTGCCAGCTCACCCGGTGCGGGGGGAGGAGAGACCCAGTACTTC. This sequence encodes CASSPGAGGGETQYF.

V is TRBV6-1 and J is TRBJ2-3; 10 bases are a match to TRBD2. The trim removed 4 bases at V and 8 bases at J, leaving 9 bases unmatched. The length of the CDR3 is 15 residues. Germline V CDR1 and CDR2: MNHNS, SASEGT. The CDR3 nucleotides are TGTGCCAGCAGTGCTGGACTAGCGGAAGGGACTACGCAGTATTTT. Its translation is CASSAGLAEGTTQYF.

Here the CDR3 reads CASSDYDPGQGTYGYTF. DNA of the CDR3: TGTGCCAGCAGTGACTATGACCCGGGACAGGGGACCTATGGCTACACCTTC. The V and J genes are TRBV6-4 and TRBJ1-2; 10 bases match TRBD1. This CDR3 comprises 17 residues. Per germline, CDR1 MRHNA and CDR2 SNTAGT. Trimming removed 1 base from V and 4 bases from J; junction bases left unmatched: 9.

The CDR3 is CASSYSTDSSYEQYF. CDR3 sequence (DNA): TGTGCCAGCAGTTACTCCACGGACAGCTCCTACGAGCAGTACTTC. The V and J genes are TRBV6-5 and TRBJ2-7, with TRBD1 as a possible D gene (6 bases). The CDR3 has 15 residues. Between the trimmed V and J ends, which lost 0 bases and 0 bases, there was a span of 9 bases. Per the germline V gene, CDR1 is MNHEY and CDR2 is SVGAGI.

This chain joins TRBV6-5 and TRBJ1-2, with 9 nucleotides matching TRBD1. The V and J ends lost 9 bases and 8 bases, in that order; junction bases with no gene match: 4. CDR3 length: 11 amino acids. Germline CDR1 MNHEY, CDR2 SVGAGI. In nucleotides, the CDR3 is TGTGCCAGTACAGGGGGCAGGGGCTACACCTTC. It encodes CASTGGRGYTF.

The chain joins TRBV9 to TRBJ1-2; D is perhaps TRBD1 (5 bases). V was trimmed by 4 bases and J by 4 bases, leaving 11 bases between them. Germline V gene lookup returns CDR1 SGDLS and CDR2 YYNGEE. CDR3 size: 13 residues. The CDR3 coding sequence is TGTGCCAGCAGCCCCCCAGGGCCCTATGGCTACACCTTC. Amino acid sequence: CASSPPGPYGYTF. Full variable domain (outside the CDR3, taken from reference TRBV9 and TRBJ1-2): DSGVTQTPKHLITATGQRVTLRCSPRSGDLSVYWYQQSLDQGLQFLIQYYNGEERAKGNILERFSAQQFPDLHSELNLSSLELGDSALYFCASSPPGPYGYTFGSGTRLTVV.

Only one count was recorded for this clone. The rearrangement joins TRBV7-9 to TRBJ2-7; the match to TRBD1 covers 9 bases. V shed 5 bases, J shed 3 bases, and the junction held 5 bases outside the gene matches. CDR1 and CDR2 (germline): SEHNR, FQNEAQ (reference sequence). The CDR3 totals 14 residues. CDR3 region: CASSVRDRVYEQYF. The CDR3 DNA sequence: TGTGCCAGCAGCGTTCGGGACAGGGTCTACGAGCAGTACTTC.

The chain is built from TRBV15 and TRBJ1-4; the D gene is possibly TRBD1 (5 bases). The CDR3 length is 14 residues. Germline lookup yields CDR1 LNHNV and CDR2 YYDKDF (reference sequence). The V and J ends lost 1 base and 7 bases respectively, with 10 bases between them. The CDR3 DNA is TGTGCCACCAGCAGAGCAGGGTCTAGTGAAAAACTGTTTTTT. Amino acids: CATSRAGSSEKLFF.

The chain is built from TRBV19 and TRBJ2-2, with TRBD1 as a possible D gene (5 bases). This CDR3 is built from 16 residues. V was shortened by 5 bases and J by 1 base, with 14 bases between the two germline ends. Germline V gives CDR1 LNHDA, CDR2 SQIVND (reference sequence). As DNA, the CDR3 is TGTGCCAGTAGTGCACAGGTTCTAGGGAACACCGGGGAGCTGTTTTTT. Protein sequence: CASSAQVLGNTGELFF.

The CDR3 is CASSQVSGPTYNEQFF. In DNA form, the CDR3 reads TGTGCCAGCTCACAAGTTAGCGGGCCTACCTACAATGAGCAGTTCTTC. J is TRBJ2-1 and V is TRBV18, with 7 bases identical to TRBD2. CDR3 length: 16 amino acids. The V and J ends lost 4 bases and 2 bases, in that order; junction bases with no gene match: 8. CDR1 and CDR2 (germline): KGHSH, LQKENI.

The gene calls are TRBV9 and TRBJ1-1; 7 nucleotides align to TRBD1. Germline V CDR1 and CDR2: SGDLS, YYNGEE. This CDR3 is built from 15 residues. V lost 3 bases, J lost 4 bases, and 9 bases stayed unmatched. CDR3 region: CASSDRQGEGTEAFF. CDR3 bases: TGTGCCAGCAGCGATAGACAGGGAGAAGGCACTGAAGCTTTCTTT. Complete variable domain (other parts from reference TRBV9 and TRBJ1-1): DSGVTQTPKHLITATGQRVTLRCSPRSGDLSVYWYQQSLDQGLQFLIQYYNGEERAKGNILERFSAQQFPDLHSELNLSSLELGDSALYFCASSDRQGEGTEAFFGQGTRLTVV.

The chain links TRBV4-1 to TRBJ1-1; D is uncertain. The CDR3 sequence is 13 residues long. Germline V CDR1 and CDR2: MGHRA, YSYEKL. Between the trimmed V and J ends, which lost 2 bases and 1 base, there was a span of 5 bases. The DNA of the CDR3 is TGCGCCAGCAGCCAACGCGGGAACACTGAAGCTTTCTTT. Residues: CASSQRGNTEAFF.

The CDR3 region is CAISDPRDSRYGYTF. The CDR3 nucleotides read TGTGCCATCAGTGATCCCCGAGACAGTCGATATGGCTACACCTTC. The V and J genes are TRBV10-3 and TRBJ1-2, with D possibly being TRBD1 (5 bases). Looked up from germline, CDR1 is ENHRY and CDR2 is SYGVKD. The CDR3 runs to 15 residues. Between the trimmed V and J ends, which lost 3 bases and 5 bases, there was a span of 16 bases.

This sequence joins TRBV5-1 and TRBJ1-2; 7 nucleotides line up with TRBD1. The trim removed 0 bases at V and 4 bases at J, leaving 3 bases unmatched. Germline CDR1 is SGHRS and CDR2 is YFSETQ. The CDR3 totals 14 residues. The CDR3 loop is CASSLDEGAYGYTF. The CDR3 DNA follows: TGCGCCAGCAGCTTGGATGAGGGGGCCTATGGCTACACCTTC.

The chain uses TRBV7-9 and TRBJ1-4; 7 positions agree with TRBD1. The CDR3 extends over 11 amino acids. The junction had 1 base not matched to a gene; V was cut back by 8 bases and J by 7 bases. Germline V gene sequence: CDR1 SEHNR, CDR2 FQNEAQ (reference sequence). DNA of the CDR3: TGTGCCAGCCGGGACAGTGAAAAACTGTTTTTT. Its protein is CASRDSEKLFF. Full variable domain (remainder filled in from reference TRBV7-9 and TRBJ1-4): DTGVSQNPRHKITKRGQNVTFRCDPISEHNRLYWYRQTLGQGPEFLTYFQNEAQLEKSRLLSDRFSAERPKGSFSTLEIQRTEQGDSAMYLCASRDSEKLFFGSGTQLSVL.

The V and J genes are TRBV10-3 and TRBJ2-4; D ambiguous. The CDR3 runs to 13 residues. Trimming cost V 4 bases and J 5 bases, with 9 bases left between them. Germline V gives CDR1 ENHRY, CDR2 SYGVKD. The CDR3 here is CAISVDTENIQYF. As DNA, the CDR3 is TGTGCCATCAGTGTCGACACAGAAAACATTCAGTACTTC.

The chain is built from TRBV7-9 and TRBJ1-2, with 10 nucleotides matching TRBD1. Trimming cost V 5 bases and J 10 bases; bases outside gene matches: 10. This CDR3 region has 14 residues. CDR1 is SEHNR and CDR2 is FQNEAQ in the germline V gene (reference sequence). The CDR3 DNA reads TGTGCCAGCAGCAGCCAACGGGACAGGGGCTCCTACACCTTC. Its translation: CASSSQRDRGSYTF.

The chain recombines TRBV10-3 with TRBJ2-4; TRBD1 is a possible D gene (5 bases). Per germline, CDR1 ENHRY and CDR2 SYGVKD. The CDR3 totals 16 residues. Trimming removed 0 bases at V and 5 bases at J, with 14 bases between. The CDR3 here is CAISESGRGRENIQYF. For the CDR3, the DNA is TGTGCCATCAGTGAGTCCGGAAGGGGTCGGGAAAACATTCAGTACTTC.

The chain combines TRBV28 with TRBJ1-4, with D maybe TRBD1 (5 bases). CDR1 and CDR2 from the germline V gene are MDHEN and SYDVKM. Trimming pared 6 bases from V and 0 bases from J, leaving 11 bases between. The CDR3 is 15 amino acids. The CDR3 loop is CASRSRGATNEKLFF. The CDR3 DNA follows: TGTGCCAGCAGATCAAGGGGTGCAACTAATGAAAAACTGTTTTTT.

The CDR3 region is CASSSGTGASNQPQHF. Here the CDR3 DNA reads TGTGCCAGCAGCTCTGGGACAGGAGCCAGCAATCAGCCCCAGCATTTT. The V call is TRBV9, the J call TRBJ1-5; 8 bases are a match to TRBD1. This CDR3 is built from 16 residues. Trimming removed 4 bases from V and 1 base from J; junction bases left unmatched: 7. Germline V CDR1 and CDR2: SGDLS, YYNGEE.

The chain has TRBV6-6 and TRBJ1-5, with D uncertain. The V gene lost 2 bases and the J gene lost 7 bases, with 18 bases spanning the gap. CDR1 and CDR2 (germline): MNHNY, SVGAGI (reference sequence). The CDR3 loop spans 16 amino acids. CDR3 residues: CASSYASGGSGQPQHF. In DNA form, the CDR3 reads TGTGCCAGCAGTTACGCTAGTGGAGGGTCGGGACAGCCCCAGCATTTT.

V gene TRBV7-9 combines with J gene TRBJ2-5; D not certain. V was pared by 3 bases and J by 3 bases, with 8 bases between. The CDR3 sequence is 13 residues long. Germline V gene data show CDR1 as SEHNR and CDR2 as FQNEAQ (reference sequence). CDR3 nucleotide sequence: TGTGCCAGCAGCTTGTCTGTAGAAGAGACCCAGTACTTC. This sequence encodes CASSLSVEETQYF.

This clone was observed once. The chain employs TRBV30 and TRBJ2-3; TRBD2 might be the D (6 bases). Germline V CDR1 and CDR2: GTSNPN, SVGIG (reference sequence). The length of the CDR3 is 14 residues. V dropped 4 bases and J dropped 2 bases, with 13 bases sitting between them. The CDR3: CAWTPGLTTDTQYF. CDR3 nucleotide sequence: TGTGCCTGGACTCCGGGACTCACCACAGATACGCAGTATTTT.

This sequence joins TRBV9 and TRBJ2-5, with D possibly TRBD2 on 5 matching bases. Trimming removed 8 bases from V and 0 bases from J, with 11 bases in between. The CDR3 is made up of 13 amino acids. Looked up from germline, CDR1 is SGDLS and CDR2 is YYNGEE. CDR3 loop: CASNTGNQETQYF. In DNA form, the CDR3 reads TGTGCCAGTAATACGGGGAACCAAGAGACCCAGTACTTC. Full variable domain (rest looked up from reference TRBV9 and TRBJ2-5): DSGVTQTPKHLITATGQRVTLRCSPRSGDLSVYWYQQSLDQGLQFLIQYYNGEERAKGNILERFSAQQFPDLHSELNLSSLELGDSALYFCASNTGNQETQYFGPGTRLLVL.